A single sample is the source of the 16 T cell receptor beta chains below, sequenced in a study of T cell responses to AZD1222 COVID-19 vaccine. TCRdb's table, derived via immunoSEQ multiplex PCR, lists solely in-frame clones and lacks some. The sample has around 150,000 clones; around 90% are singletons. The sequencing here drew on peripheral blood, taken 28 days after the second AZD1222 dose. Receptors originate from an adult who received the AZD1222 COVID-19 vaccine.

V is TRBV12-3 or TRBV12-4 and J is TRBJ1-1; 7 positions match TRBD1. With V trimmed by 7 bases and J by 0 bases, 2 bases remained unmatched. CDR3 length: 13 amino acids. Written as DNA, the CDR3 is TGTGCCAGCACCACAGGGGTGAACACTGAAGCTTTCTTT. Encoded protein: CASTTGVNTEAFF.

The chain uses TRBV3-1 (or the pseudogene TRBV3-2) and TRBJ2-7, with 9 bases lining up with TRBD1. Trimming removed 4 bases from V and 4 bases from J; junction bases left unmatched: 17. This CDR3 comprises 18 residues. Germline V gives CDR1 LGHDT, CDR2 YNNKEL (reference sequence). CDR3 residues: CASSRGQGPTPRQYEQYF. CDR3 DNA sequence: TGTGCCAGCAGCCGGGGACAGGGCCCAACCCCGAGGCAATACGAGCAGTACTTC.

The chain joins TRBV19 to TRBJ1-5, with 7 nucleotides matching TRBD1. The CDR3 runs to 17 residues. V lost 4 bases to trimming and J lost 7 bases; unmatched junction nucleotides: 16. Per the germline V gene, CDR1 is LNHDA and CDR2 is SQIVND (reference sequence). The CDR3 reads CASSTNPDRAGVQPQHF. The CDR3 nucleotides are TGTGCCAGTAGTACGAATCCCGACAGGGCGGGCGTCCAGCCCCAGCATTTT.

The chain uses TRBV28 and TRBJ1-2; D perhaps matches TRBD1 (6 bases). There are 13 residues in the CDR3. V lost 9 bases to trimming and J lost 5 bases, with 16 bases between them. Germline CDR1 MDHEN, CDR2 SYDVKM. CDR3: CASKGSQGYGYTF. The CDR3 nucleotides read TGTGCCAGTAAGGGATCCCAGGGGTATGGCTACACCTTC.

V and J are TRBV10-3 and TRBJ1-1; D might be TRBD1 (6 bases). Germline V lookup: CDR1 ENHRY, CDR2 SYGVKD. V gave up 6 bases and J gave up 3 bases, with 20 bases separating them. This CDR3 has 16 residues. Written as DNA, the CDR3 is TGTGCCATCAGCACACACAGGGAAAATAGGGACACTGAAGCTTTCTTT. This codes for CAISTHRENRDTEAFF.

The genes are TRBV28 and TRBJ2-7; TRBD1 aligns across 7 bases. This CDR3 has 14 residues. The J segment lost 2 bases and the V segment lost 7 bases, leaving 8 bases of the junction unmatched. Germline V CDR1 and CDR2: MDHEN, SYDVKM. The CDR3 coding sequence is TGTGCCAGCAATGGACAGGCTGGAACCTACGAGCAGTACTTC. This codes for CASNGQAGTYEQYF.

The chain links TRBV5-1 to TRBJ2-5, with 7 positions matching TRBD2. Losses at the gene ends were 4 bases for V and 1 base for J; bases not matched to a gene: 10. Germline lookup yields CDR1 SGHRS and CDR2 YFSETQ. CDR3 length: 16 residues. CDR3 in DNA: TGCGCCAGCAGCCTCGGGATCGGGGGGAGCCAAGAGACCCAGTACTTC. Amino acids: CASSLGIGGSQETQYF.

The chain joins TRBV9 to TRBJ1-2, with TRBD1 matching over 12 bases. V gave up 2 bases and J gave up 6 bases; unmatched junction bases: 5. The CDR3 runs to 15 residues. Germline V lookup: CDR1 SGDLS, CDR2 YYNGEE. The CDR3 region has the DNA TGTGCCAGCAGCGTCGGGACAGGGGGCCTTGATGGCTACACCTTC. Translation gives CASSVGTGGLDGYTF.

The J gene is TRBJ2-7, the V gene TRBV9; TRBD1 agrees at 8 bases. The CDR3 has 15 residues. The J segment lost 3 bases and the V segment lost 4 bases, leaving 9 bases of the junction unmatched. The germline V gene has CDR1 SGDLS and CDR2 YYNGEE. The CDR3 DNA follows: TGTGCCAGCAGCTCGTCTGGGACAGGTATCTACGAGCAGTACTTC. Protein: CASSSSGTGIYEQYF.

J is TRBJ1-5 and V is TRBV19; D not certain. V lost 5 bases and J lost 4, with 9 bases in between. Germline CDR1 and CDR2: LNHDA and SQIVND (reference sequence). The CDR3 spans 13 residues. CDR3: CASSQALNQPQHF. The CDR3, as DNA: TGTGCCAGTAGTCAGGCCCTAAATCAGCCCCAGCATTTT. Looking up the rest from reference TRBV19 and TRBJ1-5 gives the full variable domain: DGGITQSPKYLFRKEGQNVTLSCEQNLNHDAMYWYRQDPGQGLRLIYYSQIVNDFQKGDIAEGYSVSREKKESFPLTVTSAQKNPTAFYLCASSQALNQPQHFGDGTRLSIL.

This chain links TRBV7-2 with TRBJ1-1; a possible D gene is TRBD1 (6 bases). The CDR3 consists of 15 residues. Germline V CDR1 and CDR2: SGHTA, FQGNSA. The ends were cut back, 2 bases at V and 2 bases at J, with 12 bases in the middle. CDR3 loop: CASSLTGTYNTEAFF. CDR3 bases: TGTGCCAGCAGCTTAACCGGGACATATAACACTGAAGCTTTCTTT.

The chain combines TRBV3-1 (or the pseudogene TRBV3-2) with TRBJ1-1; D gene uncertain. V was trimmed by 4 bases and J by 1 base, leaving 10 bases between them. Germline CDR1 LGHDT, CDR2 YNNKEL (reference sequence). CDR3 length: 14 amino acids. The DNA of the CDR3 is TGTGCCAGCAGCCTAGGTTGGGGGAACACTGAAGCTTTCTTT. Its protein product is CASSLGWGNTEAFF.

The CDR3 sequence: CASSSHQGYEQFF. DNA for the CDR3: TGTGCCAGCAGCTCTCACCAGGGCTATGAGCAGTTCTTC. The chain is built from TRBV7-2 and TRBJ2-1; D is possibly TRBD1 (5 bases). Germline V CDR1 and CDR2: SGHTA, FQGNSA. This CDR3 region has 13 residues. Between the trimmed V and J ends, which lost 4 bases and 8 bases, there was a span of 12 bases. Supplemented by reference TRBV7-2 and TRBJ2-1, the full variable domain reads GAGVSQSPSNKVTEKGKDVELRCDPISGHTALYWYRQSLGQGLEFLIYFQGNSAPDKSGLPSDRFSAERTGGSVSTLTIQRTQQEDSAVYLCASSSHQGYEQFFGPGTRLTVL.

This rearrangement joins TRBV6-2 or TRBV6-3 to TRBJ2-3; D not resolved. The CDR3 loop spans 11 amino acids. Germline V gene lookup returns CDR1 MNHEY and CDR2 SVGEGT. Trimming stripped 5 bases from V and 6 bases from J, with 6 bases between. CDR3 region: CASSKADTQYF. The CDR3 nucleotides read TGTGCCAGCAGTAAAGCGGATACGCAGTATTTT.

This clone was seen just once. The gene calls are TRBV7-3 and TRBJ2-3; 14 bases match TRBD2. This CDR3 spans 15 amino acids. J was trimmed by 4 bases and V by 5 bases; bases with no gene match: 2. Per the germline V gene, CDR1 is SGHTA and CDR2 is FQGTGA. The CDR3 region has the DNA TGTGCCAGCAGCCCGGGACTAGCGGGAGCAGATACGCAGTATTTT. Its translation is CASSPGLAGADTQYF.

The chain links TRBV10-1 to TRBJ2-2; 9 bases line up with TRBD1. V trimming: 7 bases; J trimming: 5 bases; junction bases outside the gene matches: 8. The CDR3 runs 15 residues. Germline lookup yields CDR1 WNHNN and CDR2 SYGVQD (reference sequence). CDR3 sequence: CASKGTGRLTGELFF. The CDR3 DNA is TGCGCCAGCAAGGGGACAGGGCGGTTAACCGGGGAGCTGTTTTTT.